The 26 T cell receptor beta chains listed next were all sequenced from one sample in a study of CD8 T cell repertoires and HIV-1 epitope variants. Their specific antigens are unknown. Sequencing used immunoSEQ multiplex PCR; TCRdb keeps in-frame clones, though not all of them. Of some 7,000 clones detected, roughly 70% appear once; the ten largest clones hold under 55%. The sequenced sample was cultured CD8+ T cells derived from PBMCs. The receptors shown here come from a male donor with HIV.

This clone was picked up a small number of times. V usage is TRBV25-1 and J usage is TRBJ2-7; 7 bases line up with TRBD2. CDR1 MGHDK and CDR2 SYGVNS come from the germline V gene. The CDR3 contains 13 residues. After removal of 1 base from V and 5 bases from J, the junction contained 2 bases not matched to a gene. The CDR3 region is CASSEWGGDEQYF. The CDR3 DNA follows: TGTGCCAGCAGTGAATGGGGAGGGGACGAGCAGTACTTC.

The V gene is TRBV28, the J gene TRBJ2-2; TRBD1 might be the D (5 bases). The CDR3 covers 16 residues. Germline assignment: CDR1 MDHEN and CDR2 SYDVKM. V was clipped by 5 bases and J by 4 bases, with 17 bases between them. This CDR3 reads CASSPPGLRGTGELFF. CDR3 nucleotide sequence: TGTGCCAGCAGTCCCCCGGGCTTAAGGGGCACCGGGGAGCTGTTTTTT.

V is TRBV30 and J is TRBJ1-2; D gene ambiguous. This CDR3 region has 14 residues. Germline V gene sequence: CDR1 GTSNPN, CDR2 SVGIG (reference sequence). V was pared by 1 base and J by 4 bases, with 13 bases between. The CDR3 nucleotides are TGTGCCTGGAGTGCCGGAACTTGGGGCTATGGCTACACCTTC. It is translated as CAWSAGTWGYGYTF. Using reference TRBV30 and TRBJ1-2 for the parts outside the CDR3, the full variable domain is SQTIHQWPATLVQPVGSPLSLECTVEGTSNPNLYWYRQAAGRGLQLLFYSVGIGQISSEVPQNLSASRPQDRQFILSSKKLLLSDSGFYLCAWSAGTWGYGYTFGSGTRLTVV.

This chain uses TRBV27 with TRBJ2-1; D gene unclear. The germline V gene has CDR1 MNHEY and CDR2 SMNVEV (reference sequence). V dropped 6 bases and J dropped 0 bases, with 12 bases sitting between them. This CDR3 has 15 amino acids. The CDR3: CASSPGFSSYNEQFF. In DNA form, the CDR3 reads TGTGCCAGCAGCCCCGGCTTTAGCTCCTACAATGAGCAGTTCTTC.

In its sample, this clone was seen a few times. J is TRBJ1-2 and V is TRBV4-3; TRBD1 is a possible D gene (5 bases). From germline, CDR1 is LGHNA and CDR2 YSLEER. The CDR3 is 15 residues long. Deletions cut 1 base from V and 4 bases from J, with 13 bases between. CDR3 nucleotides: TGCGCCAGCAGCCAAGGTCTCGGGACTTCCTATGGCTACACCTTC. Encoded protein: CASSQGLGTSYGYTF.

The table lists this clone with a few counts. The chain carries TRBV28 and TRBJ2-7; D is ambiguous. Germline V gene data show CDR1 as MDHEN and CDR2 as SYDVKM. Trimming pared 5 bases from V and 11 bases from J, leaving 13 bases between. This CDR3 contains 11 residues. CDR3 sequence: CASSALGSKYF. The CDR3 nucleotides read TGTGCCAGCAGTGCCCTGGGGTCAAAGTACTTC.

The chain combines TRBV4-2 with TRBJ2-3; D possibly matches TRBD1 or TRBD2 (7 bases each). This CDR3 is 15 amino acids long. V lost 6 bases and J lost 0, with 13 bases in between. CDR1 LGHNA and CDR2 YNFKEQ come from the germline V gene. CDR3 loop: CASRPQGGSTDTQYF. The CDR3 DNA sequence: TGTGCCAGCAGGCCCCAGGGGGGGAGCACAGATACGCAGTATTTT.

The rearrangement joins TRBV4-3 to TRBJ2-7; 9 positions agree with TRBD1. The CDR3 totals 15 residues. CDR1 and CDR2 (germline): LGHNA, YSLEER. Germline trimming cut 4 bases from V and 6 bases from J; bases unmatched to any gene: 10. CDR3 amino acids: CASSLSDRGECEQYF. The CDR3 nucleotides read TGCGCCAGCAGCCTATCCGACAGGGGGGAATGCGAGCAGTACTTC.

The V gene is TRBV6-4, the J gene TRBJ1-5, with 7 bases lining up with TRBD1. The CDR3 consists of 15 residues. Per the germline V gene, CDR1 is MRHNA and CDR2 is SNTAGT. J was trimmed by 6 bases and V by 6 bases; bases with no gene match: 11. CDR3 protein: CASRGTARWGQPQHF. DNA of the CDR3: TGTGCCAGCAGGGGGACAGCCCGTTGGGGTCAGCCCCAGCATTTT.

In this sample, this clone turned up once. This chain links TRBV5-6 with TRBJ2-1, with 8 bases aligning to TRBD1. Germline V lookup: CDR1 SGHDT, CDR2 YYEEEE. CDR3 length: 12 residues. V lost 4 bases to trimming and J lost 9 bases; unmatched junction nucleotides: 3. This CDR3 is CASSAGGVEQFF. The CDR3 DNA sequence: TGTGCCAGCAGCGCAGGGGGCGTTGAGCAGTTCTTC.

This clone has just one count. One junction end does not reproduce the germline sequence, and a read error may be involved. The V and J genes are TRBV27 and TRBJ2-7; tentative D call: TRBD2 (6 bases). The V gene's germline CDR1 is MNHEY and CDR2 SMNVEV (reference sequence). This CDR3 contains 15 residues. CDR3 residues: CASRSGERWSFEQYF. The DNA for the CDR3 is TGTGCCAGCAGGTCGGGGGAGCGGTGGTCCTTCGAGCAGTACTTC.

The CDR3 DNA is TGTGCCAGCAGTCTGGCCTCCTACGAGCAGTACTTC. It yields the protein CASSLASYEQYF. V usage is TRBV5-5 and J usage is TRBJ2-7, with D unclear. Germline V CDR1 and CDR2: SGHKS, YYEKEE (reference sequence). V gave up 5 bases and J gave up 0 bases, with 6 bases separating them. This CDR3 comprises 12 residues. Combining the CDR3 with reference TRBV5-5 and TRBJ2-7 gives the whole variable domain DAGVTQSPTHLIKTRGQQVTLRCSPISGHKSVSWYQQVLGQGPQFIFQYYEKEERGRGNFPDRFSARQFPNYSSELNVNALLLGDSALYLCASSLASYEQYFGPGTRLTVT.

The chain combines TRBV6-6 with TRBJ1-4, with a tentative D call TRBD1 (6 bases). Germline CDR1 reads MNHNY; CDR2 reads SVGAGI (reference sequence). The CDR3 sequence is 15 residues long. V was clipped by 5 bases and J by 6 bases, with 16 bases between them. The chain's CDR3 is CASSPVSGVDEKLFF. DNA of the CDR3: TGTGCCAGCAGTCCCGTCTCAGGGGTCGATGAAAAACTGTTTTTT.

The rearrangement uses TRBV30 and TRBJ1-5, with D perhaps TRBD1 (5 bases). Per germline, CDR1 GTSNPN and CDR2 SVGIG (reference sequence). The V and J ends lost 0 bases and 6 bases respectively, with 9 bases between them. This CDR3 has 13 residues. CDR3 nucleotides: TGTGCCTGGAGTGTCCCGAGGGGTCAGCCCCAGCATTTT. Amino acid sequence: CAWSVPRGQPQHF.

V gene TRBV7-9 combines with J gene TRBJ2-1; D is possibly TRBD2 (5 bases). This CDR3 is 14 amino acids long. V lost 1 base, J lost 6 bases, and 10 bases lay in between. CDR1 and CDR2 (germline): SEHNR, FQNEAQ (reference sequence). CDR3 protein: CASSLGRGFNEQFF. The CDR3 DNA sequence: TGTGCCAGCAGCTTAGGACGGGGATTCAATGAGCAGTTCTTC.

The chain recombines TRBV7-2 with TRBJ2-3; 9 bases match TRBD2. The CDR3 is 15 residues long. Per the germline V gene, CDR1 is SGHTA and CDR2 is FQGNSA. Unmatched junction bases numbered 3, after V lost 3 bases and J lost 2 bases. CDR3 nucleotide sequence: TGTGCCAGCAGCTTTAGCGGGGGATACACAGATACGCAGTATTTT. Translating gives CASSFSGGYTDTQYF. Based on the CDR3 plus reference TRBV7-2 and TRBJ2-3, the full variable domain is GAGVSQSPSNKVTEKGKDVELRCDPISGHTALYWYRQSLGQGLEFLIYFQGNSAPDKSGLPSDRFSAERTGGSVSTLTIQRTQQEDSAVYLCASSFSGGYTDTQYFGPGTRLTVL.

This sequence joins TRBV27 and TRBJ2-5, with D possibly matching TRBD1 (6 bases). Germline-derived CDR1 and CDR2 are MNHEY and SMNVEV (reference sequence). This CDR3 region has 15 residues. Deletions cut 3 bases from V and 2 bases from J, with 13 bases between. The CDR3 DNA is TGTGCCAGCAGTTTCTCGGACAGAGCTCAAGAGACCCAGTACTTC. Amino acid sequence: CASSFSDRAQETQYF.

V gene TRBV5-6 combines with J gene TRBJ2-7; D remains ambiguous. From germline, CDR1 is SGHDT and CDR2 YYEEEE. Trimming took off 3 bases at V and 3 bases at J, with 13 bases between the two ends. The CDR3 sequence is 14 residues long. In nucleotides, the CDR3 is TGTGCCAGCAGCTCCGGAACGGAACTCTACGAGCAGTACTTC. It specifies CASSSGTELYEQYF.

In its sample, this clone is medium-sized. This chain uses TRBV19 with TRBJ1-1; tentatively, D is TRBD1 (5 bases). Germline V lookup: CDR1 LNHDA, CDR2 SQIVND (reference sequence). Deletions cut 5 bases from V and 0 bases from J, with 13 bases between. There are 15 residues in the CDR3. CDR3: CASSDYGALNTEAFF. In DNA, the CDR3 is TGTGCCAGTAGTGATTACGGGGCTCTGAACACTGAAGCTTTCTTT.

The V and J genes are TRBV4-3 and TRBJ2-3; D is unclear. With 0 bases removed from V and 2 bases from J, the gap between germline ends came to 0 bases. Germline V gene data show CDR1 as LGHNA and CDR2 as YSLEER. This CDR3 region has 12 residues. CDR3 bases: TGCGCCAGCAGCCAAGACACAGATACGCAGTATTTT. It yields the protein CASSQDTDTQYF.

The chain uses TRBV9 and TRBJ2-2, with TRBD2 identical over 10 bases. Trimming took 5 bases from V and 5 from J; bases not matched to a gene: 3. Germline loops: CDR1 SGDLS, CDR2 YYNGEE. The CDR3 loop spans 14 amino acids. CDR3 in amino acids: CASSTSGDTGELFF. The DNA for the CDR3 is TGTGCCAGCAGTACTAGCGGGGATACCGGGGAGCTGTTTTTT. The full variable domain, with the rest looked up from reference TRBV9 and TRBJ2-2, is DSGVTQTPKHLITATGQRVTLRCSPRSGDLSVYWYQQSLDQGLQFLIQYYNGEERAKGNILERFSAQQFPDLHSELNLSSLELGDSALYFCASSTSGDTGELFFGEGSRLTVL.

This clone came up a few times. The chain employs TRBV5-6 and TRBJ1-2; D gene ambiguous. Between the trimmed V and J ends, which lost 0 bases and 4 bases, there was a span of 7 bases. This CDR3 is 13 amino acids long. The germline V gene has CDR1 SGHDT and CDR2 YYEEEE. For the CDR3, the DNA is TGTGCCAGCAGCTTGGAGCCCCGCTATGGCTACACCTTC. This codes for CASSLEPRYGYTF.

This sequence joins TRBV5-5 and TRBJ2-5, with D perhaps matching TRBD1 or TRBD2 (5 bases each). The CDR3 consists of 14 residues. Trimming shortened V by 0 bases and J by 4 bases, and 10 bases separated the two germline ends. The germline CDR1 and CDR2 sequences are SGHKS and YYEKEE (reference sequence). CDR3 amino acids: CASSLEGRGETQYF. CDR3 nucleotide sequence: TGTGCCAGCAGCTTGGAGGGGAGAGGAGAGACCCAGTACTTC.

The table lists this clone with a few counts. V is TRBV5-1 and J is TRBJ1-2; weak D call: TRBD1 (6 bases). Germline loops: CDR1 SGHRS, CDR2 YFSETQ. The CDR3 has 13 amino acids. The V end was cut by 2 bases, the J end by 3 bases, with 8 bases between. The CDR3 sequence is CASSLQGDYGYTF. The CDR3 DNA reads TGCGCCAGCAGCTTACAGGGAGACTATGGCTACACCTTC. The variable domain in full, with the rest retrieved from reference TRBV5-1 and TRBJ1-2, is KAGVTQTPRYLIKTRGQQVTLSCSPISGHRSVSWYQQTPGQGLQFLFEYFSETQRNKGNFPGRFSGRQFSNSRSEMNVSTLELGDSALYLCASSLQGDYGYTFGSGTRLTVV.

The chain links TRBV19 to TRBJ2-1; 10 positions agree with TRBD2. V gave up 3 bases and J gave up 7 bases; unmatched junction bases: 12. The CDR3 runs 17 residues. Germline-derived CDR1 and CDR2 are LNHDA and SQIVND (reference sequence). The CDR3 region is CASSMGWKREGRNEQFF. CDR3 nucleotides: TGTGCCAGTAGTATGGGGTGGAAGCGGGAGGGCCGTAATGAGCAGTTCTTC.

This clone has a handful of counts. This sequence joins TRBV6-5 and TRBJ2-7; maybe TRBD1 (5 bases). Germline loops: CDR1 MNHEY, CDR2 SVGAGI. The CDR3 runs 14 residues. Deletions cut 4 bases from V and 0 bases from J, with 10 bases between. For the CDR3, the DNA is TGTGCCAGCAGTTCGATGACAGCCTCCTACGAGCAGTACTTC. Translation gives CASSSMTASYEQYF.